This T cell receptor (beta chain) comes out of a study of radiation and T cells in renal cell carcinoma. About the research overall: Nephrectomy followed 15 Gy stereotactic body radiation by 4 weeks.

Time point of the sample: blood 2 weeks post-SBRT. Described treatment: 15 Gy SBRT to primary tumor, nephrectomy 4 weeks later. The protocol was immunoSEQ multiplex PCR, while the TCRdb copy is restricted to in-frame clones and leaves out a portion. The table lists about 130,000 clones, around 89% of them singletons. Concerning this clone: What it binds is unknown.

Trimming pared 5 bases from V and 7 bases from J, leaving 11 bases between. The length of the CDR3 is 13 residues. Germline CDR1 reads ENHRY; CDR2 reads SYGVKD. Broader study findings: Baseline intratumoral clonotype presence is unknown without pretreatment biopsies.

The sequence came from a woman in her 70s with renal cell carcinoma. The chain carries TRBV10-3 and TRBJ2-2; D remains ambiguous. The sequenced sample was blood, obtained from a patient whose treatment included radiotherapy and nephrectomy. CDR3 in amino acids: CAISSDLNGELFF. The CDR3 DNA follows: TGTGCCATCAGTTCCGACCTCAACGGGGAGCTGTTTTTT.